A single sample is the source of the 29 T cell receptor beta chains below, sequenced in a study of T cells in Graves' hyperthyroidism and ophthalmopathy. RNA transcripts were the template for amplifying TCR beta CDR3 regions. When the TCR CDR3 underwent first-round RT-PCR, the HTBI primer set was used. From the multiplex PCR reads, TCRdb called clonotypes with MiXCR, one entry per CDR3 protein. Of under 400,000 distinct CDR3 sequences listed, 20% to 30% are singletons. Sequenced: blood. The receptor source for this set is a man over 45 with Graves' hyperthyroidism.

This clonotype appeared many times. V usage is TRBV3-1 and J usage is TRBJ2-1; the match to TRBD1 covers 8 bases. The CDR3 spans 16 residues. CDR1 and CDR2 (germline): LGHDT, YNNKEL (reference sequence). V shed 4 bases, J shed 4 bases, and the junction held 9 bases outside the gene matches. The CDR3 sequence is CASSPRTGRAYNEQFF. The CDR3, as DNA: TGTGCCAGCAGCCCGCGGACAGGGAGAGCGTACAATGAGCAGTTCTTC.

This clonotype was seen more than once but under ten times. The chain couples TRBV6-1 to TRBJ1-1; D ambiguous. The CDR3 spans 13 residues. V gave up 0 bases and J gave up 4 bases, with 6 bases separating them. The V gene's germline CDR1 is MNHNS and CDR2 SASEGT. CDR3 nucleotides: TGTGCCAGCAGTGAAGCGCGAGGCACTGAAGCTTTCTTT. Encoded protein: CASSEARGTEAFF.

This chain connects TRBV7-9 to TRBJ2-6; 7 bases match TRBD1. V was clipped by 5 bases and J by 3 bases; unmatched bases: 4. CDR3 length: 15 amino acids. Germline V gives CDR1 SEHNR, CDR2 FQNEAQ (reference sequence). This CDR3 is CASSRDRVGANVLTF. CDR3 coding DNA: TGTGCCAGCAGCCGTGACAGGGTTGGGGCCAACGTCCTGACTTTC.

V is TRBV27 and J is TRBJ2-1; 13 bases line up with TRBD2. V was clipped by 4 bases and J by 7 bases; unmatched bases: 16. This CDR3 contains 19 residues. The germline V gene encodes CDR1 MNHEY and CDR2 SMNVEV (reference sequence). CDR3 sequence: CASSSTVGLAGVSGNEQFF. CDR3 coding DNA: TGTGCCAGCAGTTCCACCGTTGGACTAGCGGGAGTAAGTGGTAATGAGCAGTTCTTC.

This clonotype was detected ten times or more. The chain couples TRBV12-3 or TRBV12-4 to TRBJ2-7; 7 bases fit TRBD1. This CDR3 has 18 residues. Losses at the gene ends were 3 bases for V and 0 bases for J; bases not matched to a gene: 14. The CDR3 reads CASSFGTTGQVSSYEQYF. The DNA of the CDR3 is TGTGCCAGCAGTTTTGGGACCACCGGACAGGTTAGCTCCTACGAGCAGTACTTC.

V usage is TRBV12-5 and J usage is TRBJ1-5; no reliable D call. This CDR3 spans 13 amino acids. Trimming removed 6 bases from V and 4 bases from J, with 10 bases in between. Germline lookup yields CDR1 LGHNT and CDR2 FRNRAP. Here the CDR3 DNA reads TGTGCTAGTGGGTATGGGCGAAATCAGCCCCAGCATTTT. This sequence encodes CASGYGRNQPQHF.

The chain recombines TRBV12-3 or TRBV12-4 with TRBJ2-1, with 13 bases matching TRBD2. This CDR3 region has 14 residues. V dropped 10 bases and J dropped 8; count of bases not matched to a gene: 8. The CDR3 DNA is TGTGCCATCTCCGGACTAGCGGGAGCTTATGAGCAGTTCTTC. As protein: CAISGLAGAYEQFF.

This clonotype has only a few counts. This chain connects TRBV2 to TRBJ2-3, with 10 positions matching TRBD2. Trimming cost V 9 bases and J 5 bases; bases outside gene matches: 20. This CDR3 region has 18 residues. Germline CDR1 is SNHLY and CDR2 is FYNNEI. CDR3 DNA sequence: TGTGCCAGTTCCGGACAACAAGCCGGGACTAGCGTCTTAGATACGCAGTATTTT. The encoded protein is CASSGQQAGTSVLDTQYF.

This clonotype was found a few times. The J gene is TRBJ2-7, the V gene TRBV11-2; maybe TRBD1 (5 bases). The ends were cut back, 5 bases at V and 0 bases at J, with 11 bases in the middle. CDR3 length: 14 residues. Germline lookup yields CDR1 SGHAT and CDR2 FQNNGV. CDR3 nucleotide sequence: TGTGCCAGCAGCAGGGTAAGGGGCTCCTACGAGCAGTACTTC. Amino acids: CASSRVRGSYEQYF.

This clonotype was counted a few times. The chain couples TRBV11-3 to TRBJ2-1; D call uncertain. The V end was cut by 1 base, the J end by 3 bases, with 7 bases between. Germline V gives CDR1 SGHNT, CDR2 YENEEA. The CDR3 loop spans 14 amino acids. The CDR3 DNA sequence: TGTGCCAGCAGCTTAGCTCTGGACTACAATGAGCAGTTCTTC. Translation gives CASSLALDYNEQFF.

The chain employs TRBV10-1 and TRBJ1-3; D is uncertain. Between the trimmed V and J ends, which lost 7 bases and 2 bases, there was a span of 6 bases. The germline gives CDR1 WNHNN, CDR2 SYGVQD (reference sequence). CDR3 size: 12 residues. CDR3 protein: CASMSPGNTIYF. The CDR3 bases are TGCGCCAGCATGTCTCCTGGAAACACCATATATTTT.

This clonotype turned up a few times. The V call is TRBV12-3 or TRBV12-4, the J call TRBJ1-2; possibly TRBD1 for D (6 bases). Trimming cost V 5 bases and J 8 bases, with 18 bases left between them. The CDR3 has 14 amino acids. For the CDR3, the DNA is TGTGCCAGCAGTGGGCGGGCAGGGGTTTTCGGCTACACCTTC. This codes for CASSGRAGVFGYTF.

The J gene is TRBJ1-5, the V gene TRBV20-1; no clear D gene. Germline V lookup: CDR1 DFQATT, CDR2 SNEGSKA (reference sequence). This CDR3 contains 12 residues. Between the trimmed V and J ends, which lost 6 bases and 6 bases, there was a span of 12 bases. CDR3 sequence: CSATRRAQPQHF. The CDR3, as DNA: TGCAGTGCCACTAGGAGGGCTCAGCCCCAGCATTTT.

V is TRBV19 and J is TRBJ2-1, with D possibly being TRBD2 (5 bases). The CDR3 extends over 12 amino acids. V lost 0 bases to trimming and J lost 8 bases, with 5 bases between them. The germline gives CDR1 LNHDA, CDR2 SQIVND (reference sequence). The CDR3 DNA is TGTGCCAGTAGTATAGACGGGGATGAGCAGTTCTTC. Protein sequence: CASSIDGDEQFF.

In this sample, this clonotype turned up many times. This chain links TRBV3-1 with TRBJ2-7; TRBD2 matches 9 bases. The CDR3 spans 14 residues. Germline V gives CDR1 LGHDT, CDR2 YNNKEL (reference sequence). V shed 2 bases, J shed 7 bases, and the junction held 6 bases outside the gene matches. CDR3 region: CASSQTSGLGEQYF. The CDR3 coding sequence is TGTGCCAGCAGCCAAACTAGCGGGCTCGGAGAGCAGTACTTC.

J is TRBJ1-3 and V is TRBV20-1; no reliable D call. Trimming took 0 bases from V and 0 from J, leaving 9 bases between them. The germline gives CDR1 DFQATT, CDR2 SNEGSKA (reference sequence). This CDR3 is built from 15 residues. This chain's CDR3 is CSARDTLYSGNTIYF. The DNA of the CDR3 is TGCAGTGCTAGAGATACCCTTTACTCTGGAAACACCATATATTTT.

The CDR3 reads CASSELASGLTQETQYF. The CDR3 DNA reads as TGTGCCAGCAGTGAACTGGCTAGCGGGCTGACCCAAGAGACCCAGTACTTC. The chain carries TRBV6-1 and TRBJ2-5, with 8 bases aligning to TRBD2. The CDR3 contains 17 residues. The V segment lost 2 bases and the J segment 1 base; nucleotides outside the gene matches: 9. Germline V lookup: CDR1 MNHNS, CDR2 SASEGT.

This chain connects TRBV7-8 to TRBJ1-3, with 7 bases matching TRBD1. The CDR3 covers 13 residues. The ends lost 4 bases at V and 7 bases at J; junction bases unmatched: 4. Germline V gene data show CDR1 as SGHVS and CDR2 as FQNEAQ. The CDR3 DNA reads as TGTGCCAGCAGCTACGACAGGGCGAACACCATATATTTT. Protein sequence: CASSYDRANTIYF. The complete variable domain, with remaining parts taken from reference TRBV7-8 and TRBJ1-3, reads GAGVSQSPRYKVAKRGQDVALRCDPISGHVSLFWYQQALGQGPEFLTYFQNEAQLDKSGLPSDRFFAERPEGSVSTLKIQRTQQEDSAVYLCASSYDRANTIYFGEGSWLTVV.

Only a few counts were recorded for this clonotype. The rearrangement uses TRBV12-3 or TRBV12-4 and TRBJ2-5, with 15 bases aligning to TRBD2. This CDR3 contains 17 residues. The V gene end was trimmed by 3 bases and the J gene end by 7 bases; junction bases not matched to a gene: 9. The CDR3 sequence: CASSFSPGTSGRRTQYF. In nucleotides, the CDR3 is TGTGCCAGCAGTTTCTCACCCGGGACTAGCGGGAGGAGGACCCAGTACTTC.

This clonotype turned up a few times. This chain links TRBV9 with TRBJ1-6; possibly TRBD1 for D (5 bases). Germline V lookup: CDR1 SGDLS, CDR2 YYNGEE. This CDR3 region has 14 residues. Trimming took off 0 bases at V and 10 bases at J, with 11 bases between the two ends. The CDR3 sequence: CASSVGQGESPLHF. The CDR3 nucleotides are TGTGCCAGCAGCGTAGGCCAGGGTGAATCACCCCTCCACTTT.

This clonotype has only a few counts. V is TRBV11-1 and J is TRBJ2-7, with D possibly matching TRBD1 (5 bases). The germline gives CDR1 SGHAT, CDR2 FQDESV (reference sequence). V was cut by 5 bases and J by 2 bases, with 16 bases left in between. The CDR3 totals 15 residues. CDR3 coding DNA: TGTGCCAGCAGCCTAGGGGAAGGGTCAACCTACGAGCAGTACTTC. It encodes CASSLGEGSTYEQYF.

This clonotype came up many times. The chain carries TRBV18 and TRBJ1-1; possibly TRBD1 for D (5 bases). CDR1 KGHSH and CDR2 LQKENI come from the germline V gene. The CDR3 length is 14 residues. Trimming removed 2 bases from V and 4 bases from J, with 11 bases in between. This chain's CDR3 is CASSPTAQGTEAFF. CDR3 in DNA: TGTGCCAGCTCACCAACGGCGCAGGGCACTGAAGCTTTCTTT.

The CDR3 is CASSERVGAGGELFF. CDR3 sequence (DNA): TGTGCCAGCAGTGAAAGGGTTGGGGCTGGCGGGGAGCTGTTTTTT. The chain is built from TRBV6-1 and TRBJ2-2; possibly TRBD1 for D (5 bases). Germline assignment: CDR1 MNHNS and CDR2 SASEGT. Trimming took off 2 bases at V and 7 bases at J, with 14 bases between the two ends. This CDR3 spans 15 amino acids.

The V and J genes are TRBV29-1 and TRBJ1-3, with 7 bases aligning to TRBD1. This CDR3 spans 14 amino acids. J was trimmed by 2 bases and V by 8 bases; bases with no gene match: 9. The germline CDR1 and CDR2 sequences are SQVTM and ANQGSEA. The CDR3 DNA follows: TGCAGCATTGGCCTTGGACAGGCTGGAAACACCATATATTTT. It yields the protein CSIGLGQAGNTIYF.

Of note for this clonotype: This may arise from a read error, as a much more abundant clone is one base away. The chain joins TRBV28 to TRBJ2-7, with D perhaps TRBD1 (5 bases). The germline V gene encodes CDR1 MDHEN and CDR2 SYDVKM. Deletions cut 8 bases from V and 5 bases from J, with 13 bases between. This CDR3 spans 12 amino acids. DNA for the CDR3: TGTGCCAGCGGAACCTCAGGGAACGAGCAGTACTTC. It is translated as CASGTSGNEQYF.

This clonotype has only a few counts. As DNA, the CDR3 is TGTGCCAGCAGCCCCGGACAGACTAACTATGGCTACACCTTC. Amino acid sequence: CASSPGQTNYGYTF. The rearrangement links TRBV3-1 to TRBJ1-2, with a tentative D call TRBD1 (6 bases). The germline CDR1 and CDR2 sequences are LGHDT and YNNKEL (reference sequence). The CDR3 is 14 amino acids. V was trimmed by 4 bases and J by 0 bases, leaving 9 bases between them.

The chain is built from TRBV30 and TRBJ2-1; D ambiguous. The germline V and J ends were trimmed by 4 bases and 6 bases, with 22 bases remaining between them. CDR3 size: 16 residues. Germline loops: CDR1 GTSNPN, CDR2 SVGIG (reference sequence). The CDR3 loop is CAWTAAVGFLRNEQFF. The CDR3 nucleotides read TGTGCCTGGACGGCGGCAGTTGGGTTTCTACGCAATGAGCAGTTCTTC. Based on the CDR3 plus reference TRBV30 and TRBJ2-1, the full variable domain is SQTIHQWPATLVQPVGSPLSLECTVEGTSNPNLYWYRQAAGRGLQLLFYSVGIGQISSEVPQNLSASRPQDRQFILSSKKLLLSDSGFYLCAWTAAVGFLRNEQFFGPGTRLTVL.

This clonotype was seen many times. The chain combines TRBV5-1 with TRBJ2-2; 13 nucleotides match TRBD2. With V trimmed by 4 bases and J by 7 bases, 7 bases remained unmatched. The CDR3 extends over 16 amino acids. Germline loops: CDR1 SGHRS, CDR2 YFSETQ. CDR3 loop: CASSPGLAGSSGELFF. Written as DNA, the CDR3 is TGCGCCAGCAGCCCGGGACTAGCGGGATCGAGCGGGGAGCTGTTTTTT.

The chain links TRBV29-1 to TRBJ1-1; perhaps TRBD1 as D (5 bases). V was pared by 7 bases and J by 4 bases, with 19 bases between. CDR1 is SQVTM and CDR2 is ANQGSEA in the germline V gene. The CDR3 consists of 14 residues. The CDR3, as DNA: TGCAGCGCAGGGTGGTCAGGTGGGGGCACTGAAGCTTTCTTT. The encoded protein is CSAGWSGGGTEAFF.